The clone carrying this T cell receptor beta chain turned up a few times. CDR3 length: 14 amino acids. V dropped 5 bases and J dropped 1 base, with 11 bases sitting between them. CDR1 is MNHNY and CDR2 is SVGAGI in the germline V gene (reference sequence). Some clones are missing from TCRdb's copy, which holds only in-frame ones; the method was immunoSEQ multiplex PCR. The sample carries a few million clones, 85% to 95% recorded once. CD4+ cell separation produced CD45RA+ naive and CD45RA-negative memory subsets. This sample was taken from a study of shared clonotypes between healthy human individuals.

The source of this sequence is a man aged 18 to 30 in good health. Some clones in this sample may be carry-over from other donors' samples. Sample: naive CD4+ T cells from PBMCs. Subset reported: CD45RA+ positively selected. The gene calls are TRBV6-6 and TRBJ2-5; a weak D match, TRBD2 (5 bases). As DNA, the CDR3 is TGTGCCAGCAGTCTGGCCGGACTCCAAGAGACCCAGTACTTC. It codes for CASSLAGLQETQYF.